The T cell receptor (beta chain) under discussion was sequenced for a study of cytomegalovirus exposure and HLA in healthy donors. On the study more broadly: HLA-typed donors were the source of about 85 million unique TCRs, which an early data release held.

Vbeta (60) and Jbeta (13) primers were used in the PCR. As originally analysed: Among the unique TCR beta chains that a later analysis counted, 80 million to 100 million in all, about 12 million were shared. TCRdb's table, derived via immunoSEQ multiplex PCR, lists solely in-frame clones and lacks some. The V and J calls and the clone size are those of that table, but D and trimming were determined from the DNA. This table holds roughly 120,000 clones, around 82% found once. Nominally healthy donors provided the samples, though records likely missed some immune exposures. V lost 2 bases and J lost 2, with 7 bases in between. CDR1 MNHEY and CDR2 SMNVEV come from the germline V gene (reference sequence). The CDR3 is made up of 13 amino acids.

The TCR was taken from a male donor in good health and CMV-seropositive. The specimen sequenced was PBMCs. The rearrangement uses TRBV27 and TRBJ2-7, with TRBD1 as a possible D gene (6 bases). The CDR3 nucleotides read TGTGCCAGCAGTTTAACAGGGACCTACGAGCAGTACTTC. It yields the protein CASSLTGTYEQYF.